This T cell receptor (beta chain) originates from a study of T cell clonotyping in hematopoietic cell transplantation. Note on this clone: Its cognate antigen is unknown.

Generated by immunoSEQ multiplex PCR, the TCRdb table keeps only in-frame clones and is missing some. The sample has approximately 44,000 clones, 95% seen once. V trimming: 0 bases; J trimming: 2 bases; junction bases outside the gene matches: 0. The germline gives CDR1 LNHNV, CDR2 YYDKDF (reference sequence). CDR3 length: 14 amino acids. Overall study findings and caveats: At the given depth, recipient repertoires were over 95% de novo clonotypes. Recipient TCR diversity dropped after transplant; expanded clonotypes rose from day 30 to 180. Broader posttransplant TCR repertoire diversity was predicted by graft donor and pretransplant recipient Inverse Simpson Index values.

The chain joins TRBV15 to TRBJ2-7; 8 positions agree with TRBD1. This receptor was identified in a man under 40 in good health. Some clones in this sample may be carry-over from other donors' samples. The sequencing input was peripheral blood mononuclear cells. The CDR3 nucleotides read TGTGCCACCAGCAGAGAACAGGGGGCCTACGAGCAGTACTTC. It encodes CATSREQGAYEQYF.